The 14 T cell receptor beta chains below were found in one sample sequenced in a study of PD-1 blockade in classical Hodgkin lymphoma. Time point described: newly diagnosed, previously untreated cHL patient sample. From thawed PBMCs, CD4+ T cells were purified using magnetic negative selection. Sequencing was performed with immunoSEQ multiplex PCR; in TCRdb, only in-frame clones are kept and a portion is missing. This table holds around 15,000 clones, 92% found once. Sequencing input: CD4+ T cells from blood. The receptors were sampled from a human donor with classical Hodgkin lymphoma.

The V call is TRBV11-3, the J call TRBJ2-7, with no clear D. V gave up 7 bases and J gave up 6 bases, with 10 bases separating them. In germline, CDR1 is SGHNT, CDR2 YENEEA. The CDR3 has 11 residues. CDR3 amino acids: CASNYGSEQYF. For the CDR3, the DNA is TGTGCCAGCAATTATGGGTCCGAGCAGTACTTC.

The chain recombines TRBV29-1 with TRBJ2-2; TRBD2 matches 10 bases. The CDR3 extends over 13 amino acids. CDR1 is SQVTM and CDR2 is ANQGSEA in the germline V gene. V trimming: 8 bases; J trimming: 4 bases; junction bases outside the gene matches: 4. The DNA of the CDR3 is TGCAGCACAATAGCGGGGGGCACCGGGGAGCTGTTTTTT. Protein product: CSTIAGGTGELFF.

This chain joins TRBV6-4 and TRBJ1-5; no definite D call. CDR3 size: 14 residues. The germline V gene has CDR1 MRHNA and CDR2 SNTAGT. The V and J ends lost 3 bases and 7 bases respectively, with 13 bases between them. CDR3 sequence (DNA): TGTGCCAGCAGTGAGGGGAGTGTTGGCCAGCCCCAGCATTTT. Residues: CASSEGSVGQPQHF.

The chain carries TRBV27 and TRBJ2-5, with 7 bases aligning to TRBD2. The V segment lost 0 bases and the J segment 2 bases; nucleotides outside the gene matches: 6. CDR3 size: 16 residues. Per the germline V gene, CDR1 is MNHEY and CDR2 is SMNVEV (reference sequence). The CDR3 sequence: CASSLSGWGGQETQYF. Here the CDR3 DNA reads TGTGCCAGCAGTTTATCCGGCTGGGGGGGACAAGAGACCCAGTACTTC.

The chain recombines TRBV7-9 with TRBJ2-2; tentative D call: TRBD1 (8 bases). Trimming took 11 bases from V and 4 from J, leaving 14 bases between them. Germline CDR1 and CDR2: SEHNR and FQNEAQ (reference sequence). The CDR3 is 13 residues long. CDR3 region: CAGTGGGTGELFF. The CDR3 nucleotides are TGTGCCGGAACAGGGGGGGGCACCGGGGAGCTGTTTTTT.

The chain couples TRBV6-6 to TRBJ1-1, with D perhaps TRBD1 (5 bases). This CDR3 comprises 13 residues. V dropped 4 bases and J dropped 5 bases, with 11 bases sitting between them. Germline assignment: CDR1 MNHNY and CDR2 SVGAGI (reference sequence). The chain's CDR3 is CASSSRVGTEAFF. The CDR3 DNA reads TGTGCCAGCAGTTCCAGGGTGGGGACTGAAGCTTTCTTT.

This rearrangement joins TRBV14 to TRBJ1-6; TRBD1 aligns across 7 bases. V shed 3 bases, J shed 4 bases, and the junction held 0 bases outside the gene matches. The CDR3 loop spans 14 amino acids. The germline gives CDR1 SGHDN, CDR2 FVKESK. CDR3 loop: CASSQGQYNSPLHF. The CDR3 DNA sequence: TGTGCCAGCAGCCAGGGACAGTATAATTCACCCCTCCACTTT.

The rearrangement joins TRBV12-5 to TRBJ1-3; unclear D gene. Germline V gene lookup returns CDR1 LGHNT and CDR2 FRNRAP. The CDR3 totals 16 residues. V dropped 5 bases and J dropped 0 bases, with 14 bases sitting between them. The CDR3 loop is CASGPLGPRSGNTIYF. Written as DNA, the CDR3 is TGTGCTAGTGGTCCTCTCGGGCCTCGCTCTGGAAACACCATATATTTT.

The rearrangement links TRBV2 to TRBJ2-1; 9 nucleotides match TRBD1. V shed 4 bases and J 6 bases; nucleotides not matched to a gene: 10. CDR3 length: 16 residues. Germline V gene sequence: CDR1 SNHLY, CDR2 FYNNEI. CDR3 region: CASSGKEGQGINEQFF. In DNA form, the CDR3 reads TGTGCCAGCAGTGGAAAAGAGGGACAGGGCATCAATGAGCAGTTCTTC. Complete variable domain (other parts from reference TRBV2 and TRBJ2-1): EPEVTQTPSHQVTQMGQEVILRCVPISNHLYFYWYRQILGQKVEFLVSFYNNEISEKSEIFDDQFSVERPDGSNFTLKIRSTKLEDSAMYFCASSGKEGQGINEQFFGPGTRLTVL.

In nucleotides, the CDR3 is TGCAGCGTTGTGAGGGACAGGGGCTATGGCTACACCTTC. This gives the protein CSVVRDRGYGYTF. This sequence joins TRBV29-1 and TRBJ1-2; 10 bases fit TRBD1. V was clipped by 4 bases and J by 4 bases; unmatched bases: 3. Per the germline V gene, CDR1 is SQVTM and CDR2 is ANQGSEA. The CDR3 sequence is 13 residues long.

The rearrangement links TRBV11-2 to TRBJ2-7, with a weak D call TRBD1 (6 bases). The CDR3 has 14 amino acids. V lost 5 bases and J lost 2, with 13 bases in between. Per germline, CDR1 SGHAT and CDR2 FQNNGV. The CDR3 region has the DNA TGTGCCAGCAGCCGCCCGGGACATACCTACGAGCAGTACTTC. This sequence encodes CASSRPGHTYEQYF.

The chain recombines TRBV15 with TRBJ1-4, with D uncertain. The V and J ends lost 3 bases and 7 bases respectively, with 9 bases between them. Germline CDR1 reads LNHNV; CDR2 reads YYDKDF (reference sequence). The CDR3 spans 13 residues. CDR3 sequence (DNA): TGTGCCACCAGCAGGCCGGGGTTTGAAAAACTGTTTTTT. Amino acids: CATSRPGFEKLFF.

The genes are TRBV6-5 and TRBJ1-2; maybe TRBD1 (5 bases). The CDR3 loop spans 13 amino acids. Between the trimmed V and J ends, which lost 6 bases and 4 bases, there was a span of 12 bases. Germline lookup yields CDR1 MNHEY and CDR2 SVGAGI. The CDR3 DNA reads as TGTGCCAGCAGGCCGGGGCCAGCCTATGGCTACACCTTC. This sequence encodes CASRPGPAYGYTF.

Written as DNA, the CDR3 is TGTGCCAGCAGTCCCGGGCCTCCGGGGGCCGGGGAGCTGTTTTTT. Residues: CASSPGPPGAGELFF. The genes are TRBV11-3 and TRBJ2-2, with a possible D match to TRBD2 (6 bases). The CDR3 length is 15 residues. Deletions cut 6 bases from V and 6 bases from J, with 17 bases between. Germline V lookup: CDR1 SGHNT, CDR2 YENEEA.